The clone carrying this TCR beta chain came up once. Antigen: not known. Each individual provided 1 to 8 samples (taken pretreatment and on-treatment). J was trimmed by 4 bases and V by 0 bases; bases with no gene match: 4. Germline V gene sequence: CDR1 LNHDA, CDR2 SQIVND (reference sequence). The CDR3 spans 17 residues. The data are from a study of PD-L1 blockade in urothelial cancer. Overall study context: At some point between 2013 and 2014 therapy began: atezolizumab 1,200 mg intravenously every 3 weeks. Blood gave a median approximately 150,000 T cells. General observations from the study: Durable-benefit patients showed greater tumor-associated blood clone expansion at 3 weeks.

This table comes from immunoSEQ multiplex PCR, and its TCRdb copy is limited to in-frame clones, with some not included. The table has approximately 110,000 clones, about 85% seen once. The source was PBMCs, collected around atezolizumab (anti-PD-L1) treatment. The chain links TRBV19 to TRBJ2-3, with 13 bases lining up with TRBD2. The receptor was isolated from a man aged 50-59 years with urothelial cancer. In DNA, the CDR3 is TGTGCCAGTAGTATAGATGATGGACTAGCGGGAGCAGATACGCAGTATTTT. This encodes CASSIDDGLAGADTQYF.